This T cell receptor beta chain was sequenced for a study of cytomegalovirus exposure and HLA in healthy donors. Study summary: Of all 400 or so donors who were genotyped, roughly 81% belonged to the Caucasian-associated ancestry cluster. Broader study findings: Indistinguishability led to the exclusion of some V segments, TRBV6-2 and TRBV6-3 included. The study put around 180 TCR beta chains on its list as cytomegalovirus-associated. An analysis that was carried out later associated 16,951 TCR beta sequences with HLA alleles at 0.05 false discovery rate.

A word on this clone: As yet, its antigen is unknown.

V was pared by 5 bases and J by 7 bases, with 7 bases of the junction left unmatched. CDR3 length equals 15 residues. CDR1 SEHNR and CDR2 FQNEAQ come from the germline V gene (reference sequence). The PCR ran on 60 Vbeta and 13 Jbeta primers. TCRdb keeps only in-frame clones here, not all; method: immunoSEQ multiplex PCR. This table has more than 90,000 clones, around 84% appearing once. This receptor was taken from a man aged 25-45 years in good health and CMV-seropositive. V is TRBV7-9 and J is TRBJ1-6; 8 bases are a match to TRBD1. The sequenced material came from PBMCs. CDR3 nucleotides: TGTGCCAGCAGCGGCGGGACAGGCAGGAATTCACCCCTCCACTTT. It is translated as CASSGGTGRNSPLHF.